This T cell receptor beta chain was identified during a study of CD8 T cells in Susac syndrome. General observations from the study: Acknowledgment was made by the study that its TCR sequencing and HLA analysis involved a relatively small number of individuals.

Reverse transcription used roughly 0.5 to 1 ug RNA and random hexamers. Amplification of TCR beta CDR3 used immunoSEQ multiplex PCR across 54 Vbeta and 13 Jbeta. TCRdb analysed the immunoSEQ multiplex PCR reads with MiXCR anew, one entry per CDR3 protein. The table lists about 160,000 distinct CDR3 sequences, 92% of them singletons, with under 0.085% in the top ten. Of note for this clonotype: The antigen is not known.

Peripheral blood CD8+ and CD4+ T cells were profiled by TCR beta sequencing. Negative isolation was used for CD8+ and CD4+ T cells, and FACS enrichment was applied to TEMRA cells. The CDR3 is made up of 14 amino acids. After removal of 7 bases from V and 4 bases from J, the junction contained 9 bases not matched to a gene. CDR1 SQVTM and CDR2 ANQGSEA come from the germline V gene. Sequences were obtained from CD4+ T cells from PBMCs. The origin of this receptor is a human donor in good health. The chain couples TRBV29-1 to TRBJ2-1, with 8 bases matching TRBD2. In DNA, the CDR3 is TGCAGCGCCGAGGGGCGGGGGGCTTACAATGAGCAGTTCTTC. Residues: CSAEGRGAYNEQFF.